The clone carrying this T cell receptor beta chain was found a few times. The data derive from a study of T cells after yellow fever vaccination. Study as a whole: Fractions with few cells were prepared using SMART-Seq v4 Ultra Low Input.

The V end lost 0 bases, the J end lost 5 bases, and 7 bases lay between the germline ends. This CDR3 spans 13 amino acids. Germline V lookup: CDR1 SGHDT, CDR2 YYEEEE. Each CDR3 protein gets one entry after TCRdb re-called the 5' RACE reads with MiXCR. The sample has about 150,000 distinct CDR3 sequences, roughly 6.7% seen once. This clonotype originated in a man younger than 40 who received the YFV17D yellow fever vaccine. The sample here was CD4+ T cells sorted from PBMCs, taken 10 days after the yellow fever booster vaccination. This chain connects TRBV5-6 to TRBJ2-3, with D uncertain. The DNA of the CDR3 is TGTGCCAGCAGCTTGGGAGGTTTAGATACGCAGTATTTT. Translating it yields CASSLGGLDTQYF.